This TCR beta chain was found in a study of cytomegalovirus exposure and HLA in healthy donors. Study results and limitations: Presence/absence comparisons presumed near-even sequencing depth among donors. Researchers reported in a later analysis that a missense DCLRE1C variant was tied to TCR beta V- and J-gene trimming. Most TCRs appeared rarely, but some public TCRs recurred in many donors. Likely technical artifact: a cluster of highly shared sequence variants.

The PCR used 60 Vbeta and 13 Jbeta primers. The assay was immunoSEQ multiplex PCR, and TCRdb's table has in-frame clones only and misses some. In the table there are roughly 130,000 clones, 75% to 85% of which are singletons. The V segment lost 5 bases and the J segment 6 bases; nucleotides outside the gene matches: 11. This CDR3 region has 15 residues. Germline-derived CDR1 and CDR2 are MNHEY and SMNVEV (reference sequence). To note about this clone: Its target is not known.

The sample taken for sequencing was PBMCs. The clonotype originates from a man younger than 40 in good health and CMV-seronegative. The V and J genes are TRBV27 and TRBJ2-3; 7 bases align to TRBD1. In DNA, the CDR3 is TGTGCCAGCAGTCTCCCCACCACAGGGGCCGATACGCAGTATTTT. Amino acid sequence: CASSLPTTGADTQYF.